Listed below are T cell receptor beta chains from one sample, sequenced in a study of blood T cell repertoires in COVID-19. Sequenced by immunoSEQ multiplex PCR; TCRdb stores in-frame clones only, minus some. Among 200,000 or so clones, around 85% were seen once, and the ten largest hold 2% to 2.5%. The specimen sequenced was peripheral blood. The receptors come from a man between 65 and 85 years old with active or convalescent COVID-19. Each CDR3 is given with its conserved first and last residue. A D gene is named only where the DNA matches it firmly. A row's size may be missing; if present it is once, few, many or a size class.

D: TRBD2
J: TRBJ2-5
length: 17
size: NA
V: TRBV19
CDR3: CASSRGTSGGYQETQYF
DNA: TGTGCCAGTAGTCGCGGGACTAGCGGAGGGTACCAAGAGACCCAGTACTTC

D: TRBD1
J: TRBJ1-2
length: 13
size: NA
V: TRBV2
CDR3: CASGDRGNYGYTF
DNA: TGTGCCAGTGGTGACAGGGGTAACTATGGCTACACCTTC

D: NA
J: TRBJ1-2
length: 13
size: few
V: TRBV5-5
CDR3: CASSFQTGFDYTF
DNA: TGTGCCAGCAGCTTCCAAACAGGGTTCGACTACACCTTC

D: NA
J: TRBJ2-3
length: 15
size: NA
V: TRBV6-2/TRBV6-3
CDR3: CASSFRHPSTDTQYF
DNA: TGTGCCAGCAGTTTTCGACACCCTAGCACAGATACGCAGTATTTT

D: NA
J: TRBJ1-2
length: 14
size: NA
V: TRBV14
CDR3: CASSQIQGIDGYTF
DNA: TGTGCCAGCAGCCAGATACAGGGAATCGATGGCTACACCTTC

D: NA
J: TRBJ2-1
length: 12
size: NA
V: TRBV2
CDR3: CASSGVGSEQFF
DNA: TGTGCCAGCAGTGGAGTGGGTAGCGAGCAGTTCTTC

D: NA
J: TRBJ1-2
length: 15
size: NA
V: TRBV10-3
CDR3: CAISESKGTIYGYTF
DNA: TGTGCCATCAGTGAGTCGAAAGGGACAATCTATGGCTACACCTTC

D: NA
J: TRBJ1-6
length: 17
size: NA
V: TRBV13
CDR3: CASSLGFFPRRAESLHF
DNA: TGTGCCAGCAGCTTAGGCTTTTTCCCCCGCAGGGCCGAATCCCTCCACTTT

D: TRBD2
J: TRBJ2-1
length: 15
size: NA
V: TRBV28
CDR3: CASRGLAGADNEQFF
DNA: TGTGCCAGCAGGGGACTAGCGGGAGCGGACAATGAGCAGTTCTTC

D: NA
J: TRBJ2-7
length: 16
size: NA
V: TRBV5-1
CDR3: CASSIGHLPGNWEQYF
DNA: TGCGCCAGCAGCATTGGACATCTCCCCGGAAATTGGGAGCAGTACTTC

D: TRBD1
J: TRBJ1-2
length: 15
size: NA
V: TRBV3-1/TRBV3-2
CDR3: CASRTTGGPFRGYTF
DNA: TGTGCCAGCAGAACTACAGGGGGCCCATTTCGAGGCTACACCTTC

D: NA
J: TRBJ1-5
length: 15
size: NA
V: TRBV4-1
CDR3: CASSQDHGYNQPQHF
DNA: TGCGCCAGCAGCCAAGATCACGGTTACAATCAGCCCCAGCATTTT

D: NA
J: TRBJ2-2
length: 14
size: NA
V: TRBV24-1
CDR3: CATSETTDPGELFF
DNA: TGTGCCACCAGTGAGACGACAGACCCCGGGGAGCTGTTTTTT

D: TRBD1
J: TRBJ1-4
length: 17
size: NA
V: TRBV27
CDR3: CASREGQGETTNEKLFF
DNA: TGTGCCAGCAGGGAGGGCCAGGGGGAAACAACTAATGAAAAACTGTTTTTT

D: TRBD2
J: TRBJ2-7
length: 14
size: NA
V: TRBV7-2
CDR3: CASSLREGPYEQYF
DNA: TGTGCCAGCAGCTTGCGGGAGGGCCCCTACGAGCAGTACTTC

D: TRBD1
J: TRBJ2-5
length: 15
size: NA
V: TRBV7-6
CDR3: CASSLGTGVVETQYF
DNA: TGTGCCAGCAGCTTAGGTACAGGGGTGGTGGAGACCCAGTACTTC